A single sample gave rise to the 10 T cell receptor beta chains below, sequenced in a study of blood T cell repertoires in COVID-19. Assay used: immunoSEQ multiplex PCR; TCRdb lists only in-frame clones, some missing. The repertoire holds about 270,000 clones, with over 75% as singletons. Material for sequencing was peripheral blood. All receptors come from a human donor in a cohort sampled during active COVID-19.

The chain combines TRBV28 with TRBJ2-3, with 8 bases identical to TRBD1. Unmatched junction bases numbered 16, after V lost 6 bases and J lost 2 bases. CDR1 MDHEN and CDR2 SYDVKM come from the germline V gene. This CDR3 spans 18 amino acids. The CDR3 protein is CASSTNNLDRGHTDTQYF. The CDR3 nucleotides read TGTGCCAGCAGCACTAATAACCTCGACAGGGGCCACACAGATACGCAGTATTTT. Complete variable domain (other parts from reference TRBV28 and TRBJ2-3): DVKVTQSSRYLVKRTGEKVFLECVQDMDHENMFWYRQDPGLGLRLIYFSYDVKMKEKGDIPEGYSVSREKKERFSLILESASTNQTSMYLCASSTNNLDRGHTDTQYFGPGTRLTVL.

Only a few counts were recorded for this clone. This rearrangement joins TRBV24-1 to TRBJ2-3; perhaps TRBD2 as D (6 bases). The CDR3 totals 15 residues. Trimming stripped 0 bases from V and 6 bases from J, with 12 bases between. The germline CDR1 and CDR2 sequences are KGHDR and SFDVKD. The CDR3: CATSDLRSGSDTQYF. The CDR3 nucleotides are TGTGCCACCAGTGATTTGCGAAGCGGGTCGGATACGCAGTATTTT.

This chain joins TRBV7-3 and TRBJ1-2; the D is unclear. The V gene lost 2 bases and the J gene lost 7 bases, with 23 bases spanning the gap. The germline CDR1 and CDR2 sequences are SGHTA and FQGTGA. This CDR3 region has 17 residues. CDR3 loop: CASSLWPSDRYYGGYTF. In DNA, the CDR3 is TGTGCCAGCAGCTTATGGCCCTCTGACCGGTACTATGGTGGCTACACCTTC.

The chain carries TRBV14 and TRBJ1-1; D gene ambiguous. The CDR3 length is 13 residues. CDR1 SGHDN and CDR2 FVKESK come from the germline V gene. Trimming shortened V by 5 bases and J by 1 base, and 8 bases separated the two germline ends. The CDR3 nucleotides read TGTGCCAGCAGCTTTTCAGGGAACACTGAAGCTTTCTTT. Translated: CASSFSGNTEAFF.

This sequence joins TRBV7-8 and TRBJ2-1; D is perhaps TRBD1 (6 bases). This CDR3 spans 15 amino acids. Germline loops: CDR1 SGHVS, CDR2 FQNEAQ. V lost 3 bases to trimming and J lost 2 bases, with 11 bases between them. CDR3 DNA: TGTGCCAGCAGCTTTGATCGACAGGCCTACAATGAGCAGTTCTTC. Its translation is CASSFDRQAYNEQFF.

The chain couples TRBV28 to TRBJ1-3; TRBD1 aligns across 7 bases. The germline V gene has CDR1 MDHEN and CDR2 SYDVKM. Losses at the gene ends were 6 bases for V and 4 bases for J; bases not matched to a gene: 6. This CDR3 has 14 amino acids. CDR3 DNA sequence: TGTGCCAGCAGCCTCGACAGGGTCGGAAACACCATATATTTT. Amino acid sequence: CASSLDRVGNTIYF.

The DNA of the CDR3 is TGCGCCAGCAGCCAAGATTCGGGAGTGGCAGATACGCAGTATTTT. It yields the protein CASSQDSGVADTQYF. This sequence joins TRBV4-1 and TRBJ2-3; TRBD2 is a possible D gene (6 bases). V lost 0 bases, J lost 4 bases, and 11 bases lay in between. The germline V gene encodes CDR1 MGHRA and CDR2 YSYEKL. The CDR3 runs to 15 residues.

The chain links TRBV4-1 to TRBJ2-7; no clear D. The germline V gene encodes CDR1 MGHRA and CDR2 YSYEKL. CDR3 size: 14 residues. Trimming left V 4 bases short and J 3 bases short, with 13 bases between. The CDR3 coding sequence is TGCGCCAGCAGCCTGCAGGAAAACCTCTACGAGCAGTACTTC. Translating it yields CASSLQENLYEQYF.

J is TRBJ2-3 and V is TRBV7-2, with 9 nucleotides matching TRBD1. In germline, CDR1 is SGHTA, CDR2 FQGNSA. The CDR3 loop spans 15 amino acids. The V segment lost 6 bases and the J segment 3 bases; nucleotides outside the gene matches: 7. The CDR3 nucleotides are TGTGCCAGCAGTGGAGGGACAGGGAGTACAGATACGCAGTATTTT. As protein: CASSGGTGSTDTQYF.

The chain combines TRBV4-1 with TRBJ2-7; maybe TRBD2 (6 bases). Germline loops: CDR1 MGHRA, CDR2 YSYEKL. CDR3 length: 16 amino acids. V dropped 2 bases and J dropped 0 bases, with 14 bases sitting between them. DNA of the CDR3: TGCGCCAGCAGCCAACTTAGCGGTCTGAGCTCCTACGAGCAGTACTTC. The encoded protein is CASSQLSGLSSYEQYF.